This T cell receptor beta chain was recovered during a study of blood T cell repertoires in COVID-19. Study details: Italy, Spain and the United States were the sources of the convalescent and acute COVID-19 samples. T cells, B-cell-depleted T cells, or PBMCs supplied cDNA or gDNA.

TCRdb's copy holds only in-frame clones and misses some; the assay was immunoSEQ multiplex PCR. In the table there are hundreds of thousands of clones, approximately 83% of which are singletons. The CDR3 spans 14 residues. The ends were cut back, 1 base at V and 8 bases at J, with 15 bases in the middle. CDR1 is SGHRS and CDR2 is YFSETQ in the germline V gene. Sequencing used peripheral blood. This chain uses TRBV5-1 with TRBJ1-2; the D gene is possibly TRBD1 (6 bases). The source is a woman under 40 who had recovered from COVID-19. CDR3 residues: CASSLSGAAPGYTF. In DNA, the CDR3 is TGCGCCAGCAGCTTGTCAGGGGCGGCCCCCGGCTACACCTTC. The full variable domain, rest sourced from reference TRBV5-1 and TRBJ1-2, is KAGVTQTPRYLIKTRGQQVTLSCSPISGHRSVSWYQQTPGQGLQFLFEYFSETQRNKGNFPGRFSGRQFSNSRSEMNVSTLELGDSALYLCASSLSGAAPGYTFGSGTRLTVV.